This TCR beta chain was retrieved from a study of response to subunit inactivated influenza vaccine. In the case of this clonotype: What it binds is unknown.

Study conclusions and caveats: The authors proposed limited new T cell recruitment per seasonal influenza vaccination.

TCRdb called the RT-PCR reads again in MiXCR, with one record for every CDR3 protein. The sample has under 750,000 distinct CDR3 sequences; about 10% are singletons. This CDR3 is 17 amino acids long. Trimming removed 6 bases from V and 5 bases from J; junction bases left unmatched: 11. CDR1 is DFQATT, CDR2 SNEGSKA, per germline (reference sequence). The TCR was taken from a middle-aged man who received an inactivated influenza vaccine. The source material was PBMCs from blood, sampled on the day of vaccination. The rearrangement joins TRBV20-1 to TRBJ2-1; TRBD2 agrees at 15 bases. CDR3 nucleotide sequence: TGCAGTGCCAAAATCCCGGGACTAGCGGGGGGAGACAATGAGCAGTTCTTC. Translating gives CSAKIPGLAGGDNEQFF.